The entry that follows covers one T cell receptor (beta chain) sequence. Its antigen is still unknown. Some clones are missing from TCRdb's copy, which holds only in-frame ones; the method was immunoSEQ multiplex PCR. The table has more than 2,500 clones, around 70% seen once. These data originate in a study of tumor-infiltrating lymphocytes in localized non-small cell lung cancer. For the study at large: Tumor tissue and non-adjacent uninvolved lung came from each patient.

Broader study findings: Different pieces of the same tissue were used for each assay.

Trimming pared 4 bases from V and 8 bases from J, leaving 17 bases between. Germline V gives CDR1 GTSNPN, CDR2 SVGIG (reference sequence). CDR3 size: 14 residues. This chain joins TRBV30 and TRBJ2-2, with D perhaps assigned TRBD1 or TRBD2 (5 bases each). Sequencing used uninvolved lung tissue not adjacent to the tumor. This sequence was found in a human donor with non-small cell lung cancer. CDR3 nucleotide sequence: TGTGCCTGGAACTACAAGAGGGGAAGGGGGGAGCTGTTTTTT. This gives the protein CAWNYKRGRGELFF. Full variable domain (missing parts from reference TRBV30 and TRBJ2-2): SQTIHQWPATLVQPVGSPLSLECTVEGTSNPNLYWYRQAAGRGLQLLFYSVGIGQISSEVPQNLSASRPQDRQFILSSKKLLLSDSGFYLCAWNYKRGRGELFFGEGSRLTVL.